This TCR beta chain came from a study of OX40 agonist ivuxolimab in advanced cancers. Study overall: The dose-escalation cohort was about 80% male, with a mean age of 60 years, ranging about 20 to 79. Of the participants, more than 35% had some prior anti-PD-1, anti-PD-L1 or anti-CTLA-4 therapy, which was allowed.

This clone was picked up a small number of times. As yet, its antigen is unknown. General observations from the study: Not determined was the antigen specificity of the expanded peripheral T cells.

At cycle 4 day 1, cycle 7 day 1, and baseline, blood was sampled. After removal of 0 bases from V and 4 bases from J, the junction contained 1 base not matched to a gene. Germline V CDR1 and CDR2: KGHSH, LQKENI. This CDR3 is built from 15 residues. Some clones are missing from TCRdb's copy, which holds only in-frame ones; the method was immunoSEQ multiplex PCR. In the table there are some 54,000 clones, approximately 80% of which are singletons. This receptor was obtained from an adult with an advanced solid tumor such as melanoma, head and neck, liver or kidney cancer. Here the sequenced sample was CD4+ or CD8+ T cells sorted from blood, taken in a trial of the OX40 agonist ivuxolimab. The J gene is TRBJ2-5, the V gene TRBV18; 11 bases are a match to TRBD1. The CDR3 coding sequence is TGTGCCAGCTCACCACCGGACAGGGGGCGAGAGACCCAGTACTTC. Its protein product is CASSPPDRGRETQYF. Together with reference TRBV18 and TRBJ2-5, the CDR3 gives the full variable domain: NAGVMQNPRHLVRRRGQEARLRCSPMKGHSHVYWYRQLPEEGLKFMVYLQKENIIDESGMPKERFSAEFPKEGPSILRIQQVVRGDSAAYFCASSPPDRGRETQYFGPGTRLLVL.